The 24 T cell receptor beta chains below come from one sample, sequenced in a study of blood T cell repertoires in COVID-19. Libraries were prepared by immunoSEQ multiplex PCR; TCRdb keeps only in-frame clonotypes and omits some of them. The sample includes just under 300,000 clones, around nine tenths of them seen just once. Sequenced input: peripheral blood. These receptors all come from a man between 65 and 85 years old with acute or convalescent COVID-19.

This clone has only a few counts. This chain uses TRBV7-2 with TRBJ1-6, with TRBD1 identical over 9 bases. The CDR3 runs to 15 residues. Germline V gives CDR1 SGHTA, CDR2 FQGNSA. J lost 7 bases, V lost 3 bases, and 4 bases had no gene match. CDR3 nucleotides: TGTGCCAGCAGCTTCCGGACAGGGGTGAATTCACCCCTCCACTTT. Translating gives CASSFRTGVNSPLHF.

V is TRBV28 and J is TRBJ1-3; TRBD1 matches 7 bases. This CDR3 is 15 amino acids long. Germline assignment: CDR1 MDHEN and CDR2 SYDVKM. Trimming cost V 2 bases and J 2 bases; bases outside gene matches: 3. The DNA for the CDR3 is TGTGCCAGCAGTTTACCGACAGGGACTGGAAACACCATATATTTT. It encodes CASSLPTGTGNTIYF.

This clone showed up just a few times. This chain links TRBV29-1 with TRBJ2-2; TRBD1 matches at 7 bases. This CDR3 spans 14 amino acids. The germline CDR1 and CDR2 sequences are SQVTM and ANQGSEA. Trimming removed 4 bases from V and 3 bases from J; junction bases left unmatched: 5. The CDR3 sequence is CSVGDSYYTGELFF. CDR3 sequence (DNA): TGCAGCGTTGGGGACAGCTACTACACCGGGGAGCTGTTTTTT.

The rearrangement joins TRBV7-2 to TRBJ2-3; no definite D call. Deletions cut 1 base from V and 2 bases from J, with 7 bases between. Germline V lookup: CDR1 SGHTA, CDR2 FQGNSA. The CDR3 is made up of 14 amino acids. CDR3 in amino acids: CASSLVANTDTQYF. As DNA, the CDR3 is TGTGCCAGCAGCTTAGTGGCAAACACAGATACGCAGTATTTT. Using reference TRBV7-2 and TRBJ2-3 for the parts outside the CDR3, the full variable domain is GAGVSQSPSNKVTEKGKDVELRCDPISGHTALYWYRQSLGQGLEFLIYFQGNSAPDKSGLPSDRFSAERTGGSVSTLTIQRTQQEDSAVYLCASSLVANTDTQYFGPGTRLTVL.

The CDR3 region is CASSLIHSNQPQHF. Here the CDR3 DNA reads TGTGCCAGCAGTTTAATCCATAGCAATCAGCCCCAGCATTTT. This chain links TRBV28 with TRBJ1-5; D is unclear. The CDR3 sequence is 14 residues long. Trimming removed 2 bases from V and 0 bases from J, with 5 bases in between. Per the germline V gene, CDR1 is MDHEN and CDR2 is SYDVKM. Complete variable domain (other parts from reference TRBV28 and TRBJ1-5): DVKVTQSSRYLVKRTGEKVFLECVQDMDHENMFWYRQDPGLGLRLIYFSYDVKMKEKGDIPEGYSVSREKKERFSLILESASTNQTSMYLCASSLIHSNQPQHFGDGTRLSIL.

The chain carries TRBV5-1 and TRBJ2-5; perhaps TRBD1 as D (6 bases). CDR3 length: 18 residues. The germline V and J ends were trimmed by 4 bases and 2 bases, with 24 bases remaining between them. Germline loops: CDR1 SGHRS, CDR2 YFSETQ. Written as DNA, the CDR3 is TGCGCCAGCAGCAGAGGCCGGCTTCCAGGACAGACACAAGAGACCCAGTACTTC. Protein product: CASSRGRLPGQTQETQYF.

This sequence joins TRBV2 and TRBJ1-3, with 11 bases fitting TRBD1. J lost 0 bases, V lost 3 bases, and 7 bases had no gene match. Germline assignment: CDR1 SNHLY and CDR2 FYNNEI. The CDR3 is 18 residues long. CDR3 sequence reads: CASSEAGQGAASGNTIYF. The CDR3 DNA reads TGTGCCAGCAGTGAGGCAGGACAGGGGGCTGCCTCTGGAAACACCATATATTTT.

The V gene is TRBV3-1 (or the pseudogene TRBV3-2), the J gene TRBJ2-5; D is ambiguous. Trimming shortened V by 0 bases and J by 2 bases, and 7 bases separated the two germline ends. In germline, CDR1 is LGHDT, CDR2 YNNKEL (reference sequence). The CDR3 spans 14 residues. Here the CDR3 reads CASSQEGRQETQYF. CDR3 sequence (DNA): TGTGCCAGCAGCCAAGAGGGCAGGCAAGAGACCCAGTACTTC.

The V and J genes are TRBV29-1 and TRBJ2-3; 11 bases align to TRBD2. Germline assignment: CDR1 SQVTM and CDR2 ANQGSEA. Trimming took 5 bases from V and 5 from J; bases not matched to a gene: 15. The CDR3 contains 17 residues. The CDR3 DNA reads TGCAGCGTTTCCCCCTCCCTAGCGGGAGGATCCGGAGATACGCAGTATTTT. Its translation: CSVSPSLAGGSGDTQYF.

This chain joins TRBV2 and TRBJ1-5; a possible D gene is TRBD1 (6 bases). This CDR3 region has 15 residues. V was clipped by 2 bases and J by 6 bases, with 14 bases between them. CDR1 is SNHLY and CDR2 is FYNNEI in the germline V gene. The CDR3 DNA sequence: TGTGCCAGCAGTGAACAGGCCCAGGGGCGTCAGCCCCAGCATTTT. Translation gives CASSEQAQGRQPQHF.

The chain is built from TRBV7-9 and TRBJ2-7, with D hard to call. Germline CDR1 SEHNR, CDR2 FQNEAQ (reference sequence). The V end lost 1 base, the J end lost 3 bases, and 10 bases lay between the germline ends. The CDR3 is 14 residues long. This chain's CDR3 is CASSLGHGYYEQYF. In nucleotides, the CDR3 is TGTGCCAGCAGCTTAGGACACGGATACTACGAGCAGTACTTC.

Only a few counts were recorded for this clone. Other DNA variants within this sample encode the same CDR3. The chain has TRBV9 and TRBJ2-2; D remains ambiguous. The V and J ends lost 0 bases and 3 bases respectively, with 6 bases between them. The CDR3 runs to 14 residues. CDR1 SGDLS and CDR2 YYNGEE come from the germline V gene. The CDR3 DNA follows: TGTGCCAGCAGCGTAGTTCCGGACACCGGGGAGCTGTTTTTT. Translation gives CASSVVPDTGELFF.

The rearrangement uses TRBV7-3 and TRBJ2-1; 10 bases agree with TRBD2. This CDR3 contains 16 residues. Looked up from germline, CDR1 is SGHTA and CDR2 is FQGTGA. V shed 3 bases and J 7 bases; nucleotides not matched to a gene: 9. The CDR3 region is CASSFAGTSASNEQFF. CDR3 DNA sequence: TGTGCCAGCAGCTTCGCCGGGACTAGCGCCTCAAATGAGCAGTTCTTC.

This chain links TRBV30 with TRBJ2-7; 9 nucleotides align to TRBD1. The CDR3 covers 15 residues. Germline-derived CDR1 and CDR2 are GTSNPN and SVGIG (reference sequence). The ends lost 2 bases at V and 6 bases at J; junction bases unmatched: 11. CDR3 amino acids: CAWSPPTGGIGEQYF. CDR3 sequence (DNA): TGTGCCTGGAGTCCACCGACAGGGGGTATAGGCGAGCAGTACTTC.

The rearrangement links TRBV5-8 to TRBJ2-3; D may be TRBD1 (6 bases). CDR1 is SGHTS and CDR2 is YDEGEE in the germline V gene. The CDR3 loop spans 14 amino acids. The V and J ends lost 5 bases and 6 bases respectively, with 16 bases between them. The CDR3 bases are TGTGCCAGCAGTACAGGGTCAACAACGGATACGCAGTATTTT. Amino acids: CASSTGSTTDTQYF.

This clone was observed once. The rearrangement joins TRBV6-2 or TRBV6-3 to TRBJ1-1; D is uncertain. The V end was cut by 5 bases, the J end by 3 bases, with 16 bases between. There are 15 residues in the CDR3. The germline V gene has CDR1 MNHEY and CDR2 SVGEGT. The CDR3 sequence is CASSHGEARYTEAFF. CDR3 coding DNA: TGTGCCAGCAGTCACGGGGAGGCCCGTTACACTGAAGCTTTCTTT.

This chain joins TRBV2 and TRBJ1-4; D gene ambiguous. The germline gives CDR1 SNHLY, CDR2 FYNNEI. V was cut by 7 bases and J by 6 bases, with 15 bases left in between. The CDR3 loop spans 14 amino acids. DNA for the CDR3: TGTGCCAGCAAAGGCCGGGTGACGGATGAAAAACTGTTTTTT. It yields the protein CASKGRVTDEKLFF.

The J gene is TRBJ2-7, the V gene TRBV15, with TRBD2 as a possible D gene (6 bases). The germline V gene has CDR1 LNHNV and CDR2 YYDKDF (reference sequence). Trimming shortened V by 5 bases and J by 7 bases, and 15 bases separated the two germline ends. The CDR3 covers 13 residues. CDR3 in amino acids: CATSPGRGGEQYF. CDR3 coding DNA: TGTGCCACCAGCCCAGGACGTGGGGGGGAGCAGTACTTC.

This sequence joins TRBV2 and TRBJ2-1, with D perhaps TRBD1 (6 bases). CDR1 and CDR2 (germline): SNHLY, FYNNEI. The V end was cut by 1 base, the J end by 3 bases, with 10 bases between. The CDR3 totals 15 residues. In DNA, the CDR3 is TGTGCCAGCAGTGAAGGGACAGCTAACTACAATGAGCAGTTCTTC. Residues: CASSEGTANYNEQFF.

J is TRBJ2-7 and V is TRBV23-1; TRBD1 aligns across 8 bases. TRBV23-1 counts as an open reading frame of uncertain function. V was pared by 3 bases and J by 0 bases, with 4 bases of the junction left unmatched. The CDR3 consists of 15 residues. The CDR3 sequence: CASSHWDRYSYEQYF. CDR3 coding DNA: TGCGCCAGCAGTCATTGGGACAGGTACTCCTACGAGCAGTACTTC.

This sequence joins TRBV4-2 and TRBJ1-5; D perhaps matches TRBD1 (6 bases). V was cut by 6 bases and J by 5 bases, with 11 bases left in between. Per germline, CDR1 LGHNA and CDR2 YNFKEQ. The CDR3 runs 13 residues. CDR3 sequence reads: CASRGDKDQPQHF. The CDR3 DNA reads TGTGCCAGCAGGGGGGACAAGGATCAGCCCCAGCATTTT.

This clone was recorded once. The J gene is TRBJ1-2, the V gene TRBV28; D unresolved. The CDR3 extends over 14 amino acids. Trimming stripped 7 bases from V and 4 bases from J, with 16 bases between. Germline CDR1 and CDR2: MDHEN and SYDVKM. CDR3 sequence reads: CASTRPVSSYGYTF. In DNA, the CDR3 is TGTGCCAGCACCCGTCCCGTCTCGAGCTATGGCTACACCTTC.

V is TRBV7-9 and J is TRBJ1-4; TRBD1 is a possible D gene (6 bases). The CDR3 has 17 residues. Trimming stripped 7 bases from V and 8 bases from J, with 26 bases between. CDR1 is SEHNR, CDR2 FQNEAQ, per germline (reference sequence). CDR3 in amino acids: CASTNSRQDSRKEKLFF. CDR3 sequence (DNA): TGTGCCAGCACAAATTCCCGACAGGATAGTAGAAAGGAAAAACTGTTTTTT.

The rearrangement links TRBV14 to TRBJ2-2, with a tentative D call TRBD1 (6 bases). Germline V gene data show CDR1 as SGHDN and CDR2 as FVKESK. Trimming took off 0 bases at V and 1 base at J, with 12 bases between the two ends. There are 17 residues in the CDR3. In nucleotides, the CDR3 is TGTGCCAGCAGCCAAGATTGGGGGACAATGAACACCGGGGAGCTGTTTTTT. Protein sequence: CASSQDWGTMNTGELFF.